This TCR beta chain emerged from a study of post-analysis software for immune sequencing data. General study results and limits: Higher frequency in patients than in controls was seen for 5 or 6 TRBV segments, with TRBV5-6, TRBV5-1 and TRBV20-1 among them. Significantly decreased normalized Chao1 diversity was recorded for multiple sclerosis patients relative to controls.

V lost 6 bases and J lost 9, with 15 bases in between. The CDR3 runs 13 residues. Unique molecular identifiers were present in the TCR beta cDNA libraries. TCRdb re-called the PCR reads with MiXCR, one entry per CDR3 protein. The sample lists hundreds of thousands of distinct CDR3 sequences, less than 35% occurring once. To note about this clonotype: Its antigen is still unknown.

The chain joins TRBV12-3 or TRBV12-4 to TRBJ1-5, with a possible D match to TRBD1 (5 bases). Input material: blood. The clonotype originates from a girl aged 5-17 years with multiple sclerosis. In DNA form, the CDR3 reads TGTGCCAGCAGCCCCGGGGTGGGGGTGCCCCAGCATTTT. It yields the protein CASSPGVGVPQHF.